The TCR beta chain under discussion was sequenced for a study of blood T cell dynamics during melanoma immunotherapy. DNA loading was fixed at about 340 ng for all bulk PBMC samples. Here immunoSEQ multiplex PCR was the method, and the copy in TCRdb shows in-frame clones only, minus some. The sample includes 17,000 or so clones, about 80% of them seen just once. The CDR3 contains 12 residues. V lost 4 bases and J 6 bases, leaving 9 bases between the germline ends. The germline V gene has CDR1 MDHEN and CDR2 SYDVKM. With respect to this clone: The antigen remains unidentified.

Time point specified: pre-treatment baseline. Response was assessed by RECIST 1.1 at 12 weeks, except a couple of rapid progressors. Patients with prior systemic cancer treatment, concomitant immunosuppressants, or other active malignancies were excluded. General study points: PBMC repertoires of eventual disease-control patients split at W3 into clonality or diversity gains.

V gene TRBV28 combines with J gene TRBJ1-2; D call uncertain. The receptor's source is a human donor with melanoma. The sample was blood, taken from a patient treated with checkpoint blockade. CDR3 sequence reads: CASSSQMNGYTF. The DNA for the CDR3 is TGTGCCAGCAGTTCCCAAATGAATGGCTACACCTTC.